The entry below gives a single T cell receptor (beta chain) sequence along with its context. CDR3 regions of TCR beta were amplified from RNA transcripts. Scientists carried out first-round RT-PCR using HTBI primers and then a second-round multiplex PCR. TCRdb re-called the multiplex PCR reads through MiXCR, storing one row per CDR3 protein. This sample carries about 640,000 distinct CDR3 sequences, more than 40% of them seen once, and the ten largest clones take 3% to 3.5%. This entry belongs to a study of Graves' ophthalmopathy and Graves' hyperthyroidism. Germline values: CDR1 SNHLY, CDR2 FYNNEI. V gave up 8 bases and J gave up 1 base; unmatched junction bases: 9. CDR3 length: 17 residues.

The TCR was taken from an adult man with Graves' ophthalmopathy. The chain recombines TRBV2 with TRBJ1-3; 12 nucleotides agree with TRBD1. Source material: peripheral blood. The CDR3 nucleotides are TGTGCCAGCTATGGGACAGGGGGCGCAGGGTCTGGAAACACCATATATTTT. Encoded protein: CASYGTGGAGSGNTIYF.